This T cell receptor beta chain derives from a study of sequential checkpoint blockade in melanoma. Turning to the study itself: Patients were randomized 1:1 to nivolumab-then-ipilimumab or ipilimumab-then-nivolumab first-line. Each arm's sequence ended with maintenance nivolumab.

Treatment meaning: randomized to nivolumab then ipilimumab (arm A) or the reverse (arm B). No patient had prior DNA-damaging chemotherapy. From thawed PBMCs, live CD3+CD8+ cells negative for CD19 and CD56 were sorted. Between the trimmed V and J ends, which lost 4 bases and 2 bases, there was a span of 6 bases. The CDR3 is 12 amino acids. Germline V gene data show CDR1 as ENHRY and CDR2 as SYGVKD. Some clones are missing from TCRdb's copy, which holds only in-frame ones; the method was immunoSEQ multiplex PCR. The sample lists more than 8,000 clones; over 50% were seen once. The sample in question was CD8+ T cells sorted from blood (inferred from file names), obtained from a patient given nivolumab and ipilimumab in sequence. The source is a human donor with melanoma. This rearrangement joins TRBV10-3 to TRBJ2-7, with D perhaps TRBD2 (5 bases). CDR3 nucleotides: TGTGCCATCAGTGCCGGGGCCTACGAGCAGTACTTC. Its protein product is CAISAGAYEQYF.